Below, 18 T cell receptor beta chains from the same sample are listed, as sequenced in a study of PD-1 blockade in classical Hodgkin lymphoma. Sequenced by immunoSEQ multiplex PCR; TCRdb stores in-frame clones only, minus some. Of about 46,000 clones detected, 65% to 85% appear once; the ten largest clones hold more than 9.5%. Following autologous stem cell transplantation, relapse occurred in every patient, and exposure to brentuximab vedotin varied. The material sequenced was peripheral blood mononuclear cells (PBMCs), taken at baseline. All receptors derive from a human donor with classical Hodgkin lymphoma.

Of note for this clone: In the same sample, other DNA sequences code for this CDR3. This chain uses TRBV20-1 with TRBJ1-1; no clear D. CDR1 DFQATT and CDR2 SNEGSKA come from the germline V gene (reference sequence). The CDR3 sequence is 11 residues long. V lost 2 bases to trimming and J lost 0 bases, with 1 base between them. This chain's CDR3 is CSARLNTEAFF. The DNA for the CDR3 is TGCAGTGCTAGATTGAACACTGAAGCTTTCTTT.

The CDR3 DNA reads as TGTGCCAGCAGCTTAGACTACGGGACAGGGGGTCCTGAAGCTTTCTTT. The encoded protein is CASSLDYGTGGPEAFF. V gene TRBV11-1 combines with J gene TRBJ1-1, with TRBD1 matching over 11 bases. CDR3 length: 16 residues. The V segment lost 1 base and the J segment 6 bases; nucleotides outside the gene matches: 7. Germline CDR1 SGHAT, CDR2 FQDESV (reference sequence).

The CDR3 nucleotides are TGTGCCAGCAGCTCCGTCGGGGACAGGGGATCTCCCGAGCAGTACTTC. Amino acid sequence: CASSSVGDRGSPEQYF. The chain has TRBV11-1 and TRBJ2-7; 10 positions agree with TRBD1. Germline assignment: CDR1 SGHAT and CDR2 FQDESV (reference sequence). After removal of 4 bases from V and 6 bases from J, the junction contained 12 bases not matched to a gene. This CDR3 contains 16 residues.

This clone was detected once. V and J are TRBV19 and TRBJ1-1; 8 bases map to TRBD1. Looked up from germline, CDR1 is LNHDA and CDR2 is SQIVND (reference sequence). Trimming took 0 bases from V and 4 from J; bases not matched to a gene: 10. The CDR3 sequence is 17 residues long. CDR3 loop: CASSIDETGALTTEAFF. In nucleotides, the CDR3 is TGTGCCAGTAGTATAGATGAGACAGGGGCCCTCACCACTGAAGCTTTCTTT.

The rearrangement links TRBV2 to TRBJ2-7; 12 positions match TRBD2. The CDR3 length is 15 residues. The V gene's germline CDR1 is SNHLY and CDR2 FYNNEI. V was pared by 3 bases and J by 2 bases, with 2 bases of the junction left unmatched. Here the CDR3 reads CASSDLAGGPYEQYF. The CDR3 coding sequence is TGTGCCAGCAGTGACCTAGCGGGAGGGCCCTACGAGCAGTACTTC.

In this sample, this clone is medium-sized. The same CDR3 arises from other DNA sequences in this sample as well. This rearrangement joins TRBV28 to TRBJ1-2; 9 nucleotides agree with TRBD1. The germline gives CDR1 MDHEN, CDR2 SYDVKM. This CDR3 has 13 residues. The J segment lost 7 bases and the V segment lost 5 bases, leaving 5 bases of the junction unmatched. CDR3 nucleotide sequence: TGTGCCAGCAGTCGGACAGGGGTGTTTGGCTACACCTTC. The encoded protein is CASSRTGVFGYTF.

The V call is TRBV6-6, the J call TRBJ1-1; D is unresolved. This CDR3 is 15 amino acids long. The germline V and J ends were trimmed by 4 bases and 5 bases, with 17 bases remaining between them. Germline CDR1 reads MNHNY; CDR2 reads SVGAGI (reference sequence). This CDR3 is CASSFDPSMETEAFF. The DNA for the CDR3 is TGTGCCAGCAGTTTTGACCCGTCGATGGAAACTGAAGCTTTCTTT.

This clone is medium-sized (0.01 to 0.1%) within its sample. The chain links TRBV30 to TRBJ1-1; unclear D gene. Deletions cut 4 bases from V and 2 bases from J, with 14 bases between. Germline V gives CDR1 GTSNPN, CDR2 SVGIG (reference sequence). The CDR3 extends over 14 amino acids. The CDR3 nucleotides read TGTGCCTGGAACCTTGTGGGTGGTAACACTGAAGCTTTCTTT. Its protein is CAWNLVGGNTEAFF.

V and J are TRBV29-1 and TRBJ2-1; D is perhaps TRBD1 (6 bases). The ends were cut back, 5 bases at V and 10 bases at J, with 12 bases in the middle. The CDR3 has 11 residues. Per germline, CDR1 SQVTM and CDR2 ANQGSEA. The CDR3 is CSVLGASEQFF. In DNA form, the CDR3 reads TGCAGCGTTCTGGGGGCTAGCGAGCAGTTCTTC.

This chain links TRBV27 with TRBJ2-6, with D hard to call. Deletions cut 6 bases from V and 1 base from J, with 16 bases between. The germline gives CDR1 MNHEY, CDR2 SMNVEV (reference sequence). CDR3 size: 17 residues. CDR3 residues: CASSPRLSVSGANVLTF. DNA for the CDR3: TGTGCCAGCAGCCCACGATTGAGTGTATCTGGGGCCAACGTCCTGACTTTC. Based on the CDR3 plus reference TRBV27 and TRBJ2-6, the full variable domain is EAQVTQNPRYLITVTGKKLTVTCSQNMNHEYMSWYRQDPGLGLRQIYYSMNVEVTDKGDVPEGYKVSRKEKRNFPLILESPSPNQTSLYFCASSPRLSVSGANVLTFGAGSRLTVL.

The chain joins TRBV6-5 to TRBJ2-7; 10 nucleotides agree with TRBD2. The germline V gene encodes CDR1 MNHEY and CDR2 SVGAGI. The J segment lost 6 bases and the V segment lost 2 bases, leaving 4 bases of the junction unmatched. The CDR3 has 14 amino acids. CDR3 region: CASSYRSGGGEQYF. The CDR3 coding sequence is TGTGCCAGCAGTTACCGCAGCGGGGGGGGCGAGCAGTACTTC.

This CDR3 is CASSQDLAGVLEQYF. The CDR3, as DNA: TGTGCCAGCAGCCAAGATCTAGCGGGAGTTCTCGAGCAGTACTTC. This sequence joins TRBV4-2 and TRBJ2-7; 10 bases agree with TRBD2. The CDR3 is 15 residues long. The germline CDR1 and CDR2 sequences are LGHNA and YNFKEQ. Trimming took 0 bases from V and 6 from J; bases not matched to a gene: 5.

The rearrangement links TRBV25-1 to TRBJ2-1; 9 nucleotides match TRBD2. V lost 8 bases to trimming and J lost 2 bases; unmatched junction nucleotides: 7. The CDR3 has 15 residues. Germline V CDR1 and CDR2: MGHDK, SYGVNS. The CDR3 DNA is TGTGCCAGCGCATCTAGCGGGACTACCTACAATGAGCAGTTCTTC. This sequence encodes CASASSGTTYNEQFF.

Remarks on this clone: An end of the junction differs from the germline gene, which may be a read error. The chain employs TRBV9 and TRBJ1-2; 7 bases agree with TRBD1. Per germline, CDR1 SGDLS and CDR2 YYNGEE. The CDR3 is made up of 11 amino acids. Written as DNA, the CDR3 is TGTGCCAGCAGCGATCTCGACAGGGAGGTGTTC. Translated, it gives CASSDLDREVF.

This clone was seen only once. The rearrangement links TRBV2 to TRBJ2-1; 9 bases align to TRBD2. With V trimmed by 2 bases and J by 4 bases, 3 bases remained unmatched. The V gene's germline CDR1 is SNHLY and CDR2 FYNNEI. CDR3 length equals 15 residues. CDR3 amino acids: CASSELSGSYNEQFF. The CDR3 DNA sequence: TGTGCCAGCAGTGAACTTAGCGGGAGTTACAATGAGCAGTTCTTC.

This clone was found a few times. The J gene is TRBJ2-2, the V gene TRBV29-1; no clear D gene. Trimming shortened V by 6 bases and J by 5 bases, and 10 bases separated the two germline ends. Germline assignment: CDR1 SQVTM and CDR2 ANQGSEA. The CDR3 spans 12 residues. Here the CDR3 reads CSVRHGTGELFF. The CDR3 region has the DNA TGCAGCGTAAGACACGGGACCGGGGAGCTGTTTTTT.

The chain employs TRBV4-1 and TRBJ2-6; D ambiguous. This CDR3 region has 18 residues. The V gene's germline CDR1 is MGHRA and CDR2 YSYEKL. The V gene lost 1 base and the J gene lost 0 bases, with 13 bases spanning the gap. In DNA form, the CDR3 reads TGCGCCAGCAGCCAAGGAGAATGGCATGCCTCTGGGGCCAACGTCCTGACTTTC. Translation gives CASSQGEWHASGANVLTF.

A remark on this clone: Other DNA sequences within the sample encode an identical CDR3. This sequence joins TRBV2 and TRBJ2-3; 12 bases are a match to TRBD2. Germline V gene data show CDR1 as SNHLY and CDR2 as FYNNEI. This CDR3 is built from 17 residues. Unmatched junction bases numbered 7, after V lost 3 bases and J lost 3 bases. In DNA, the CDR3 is TGTGCCAGCAGTGACCCGGGACTAGCGGGCGGAACAGATACGCAGTATTTT. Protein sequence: CASSDPGLAGGTDTQYF.